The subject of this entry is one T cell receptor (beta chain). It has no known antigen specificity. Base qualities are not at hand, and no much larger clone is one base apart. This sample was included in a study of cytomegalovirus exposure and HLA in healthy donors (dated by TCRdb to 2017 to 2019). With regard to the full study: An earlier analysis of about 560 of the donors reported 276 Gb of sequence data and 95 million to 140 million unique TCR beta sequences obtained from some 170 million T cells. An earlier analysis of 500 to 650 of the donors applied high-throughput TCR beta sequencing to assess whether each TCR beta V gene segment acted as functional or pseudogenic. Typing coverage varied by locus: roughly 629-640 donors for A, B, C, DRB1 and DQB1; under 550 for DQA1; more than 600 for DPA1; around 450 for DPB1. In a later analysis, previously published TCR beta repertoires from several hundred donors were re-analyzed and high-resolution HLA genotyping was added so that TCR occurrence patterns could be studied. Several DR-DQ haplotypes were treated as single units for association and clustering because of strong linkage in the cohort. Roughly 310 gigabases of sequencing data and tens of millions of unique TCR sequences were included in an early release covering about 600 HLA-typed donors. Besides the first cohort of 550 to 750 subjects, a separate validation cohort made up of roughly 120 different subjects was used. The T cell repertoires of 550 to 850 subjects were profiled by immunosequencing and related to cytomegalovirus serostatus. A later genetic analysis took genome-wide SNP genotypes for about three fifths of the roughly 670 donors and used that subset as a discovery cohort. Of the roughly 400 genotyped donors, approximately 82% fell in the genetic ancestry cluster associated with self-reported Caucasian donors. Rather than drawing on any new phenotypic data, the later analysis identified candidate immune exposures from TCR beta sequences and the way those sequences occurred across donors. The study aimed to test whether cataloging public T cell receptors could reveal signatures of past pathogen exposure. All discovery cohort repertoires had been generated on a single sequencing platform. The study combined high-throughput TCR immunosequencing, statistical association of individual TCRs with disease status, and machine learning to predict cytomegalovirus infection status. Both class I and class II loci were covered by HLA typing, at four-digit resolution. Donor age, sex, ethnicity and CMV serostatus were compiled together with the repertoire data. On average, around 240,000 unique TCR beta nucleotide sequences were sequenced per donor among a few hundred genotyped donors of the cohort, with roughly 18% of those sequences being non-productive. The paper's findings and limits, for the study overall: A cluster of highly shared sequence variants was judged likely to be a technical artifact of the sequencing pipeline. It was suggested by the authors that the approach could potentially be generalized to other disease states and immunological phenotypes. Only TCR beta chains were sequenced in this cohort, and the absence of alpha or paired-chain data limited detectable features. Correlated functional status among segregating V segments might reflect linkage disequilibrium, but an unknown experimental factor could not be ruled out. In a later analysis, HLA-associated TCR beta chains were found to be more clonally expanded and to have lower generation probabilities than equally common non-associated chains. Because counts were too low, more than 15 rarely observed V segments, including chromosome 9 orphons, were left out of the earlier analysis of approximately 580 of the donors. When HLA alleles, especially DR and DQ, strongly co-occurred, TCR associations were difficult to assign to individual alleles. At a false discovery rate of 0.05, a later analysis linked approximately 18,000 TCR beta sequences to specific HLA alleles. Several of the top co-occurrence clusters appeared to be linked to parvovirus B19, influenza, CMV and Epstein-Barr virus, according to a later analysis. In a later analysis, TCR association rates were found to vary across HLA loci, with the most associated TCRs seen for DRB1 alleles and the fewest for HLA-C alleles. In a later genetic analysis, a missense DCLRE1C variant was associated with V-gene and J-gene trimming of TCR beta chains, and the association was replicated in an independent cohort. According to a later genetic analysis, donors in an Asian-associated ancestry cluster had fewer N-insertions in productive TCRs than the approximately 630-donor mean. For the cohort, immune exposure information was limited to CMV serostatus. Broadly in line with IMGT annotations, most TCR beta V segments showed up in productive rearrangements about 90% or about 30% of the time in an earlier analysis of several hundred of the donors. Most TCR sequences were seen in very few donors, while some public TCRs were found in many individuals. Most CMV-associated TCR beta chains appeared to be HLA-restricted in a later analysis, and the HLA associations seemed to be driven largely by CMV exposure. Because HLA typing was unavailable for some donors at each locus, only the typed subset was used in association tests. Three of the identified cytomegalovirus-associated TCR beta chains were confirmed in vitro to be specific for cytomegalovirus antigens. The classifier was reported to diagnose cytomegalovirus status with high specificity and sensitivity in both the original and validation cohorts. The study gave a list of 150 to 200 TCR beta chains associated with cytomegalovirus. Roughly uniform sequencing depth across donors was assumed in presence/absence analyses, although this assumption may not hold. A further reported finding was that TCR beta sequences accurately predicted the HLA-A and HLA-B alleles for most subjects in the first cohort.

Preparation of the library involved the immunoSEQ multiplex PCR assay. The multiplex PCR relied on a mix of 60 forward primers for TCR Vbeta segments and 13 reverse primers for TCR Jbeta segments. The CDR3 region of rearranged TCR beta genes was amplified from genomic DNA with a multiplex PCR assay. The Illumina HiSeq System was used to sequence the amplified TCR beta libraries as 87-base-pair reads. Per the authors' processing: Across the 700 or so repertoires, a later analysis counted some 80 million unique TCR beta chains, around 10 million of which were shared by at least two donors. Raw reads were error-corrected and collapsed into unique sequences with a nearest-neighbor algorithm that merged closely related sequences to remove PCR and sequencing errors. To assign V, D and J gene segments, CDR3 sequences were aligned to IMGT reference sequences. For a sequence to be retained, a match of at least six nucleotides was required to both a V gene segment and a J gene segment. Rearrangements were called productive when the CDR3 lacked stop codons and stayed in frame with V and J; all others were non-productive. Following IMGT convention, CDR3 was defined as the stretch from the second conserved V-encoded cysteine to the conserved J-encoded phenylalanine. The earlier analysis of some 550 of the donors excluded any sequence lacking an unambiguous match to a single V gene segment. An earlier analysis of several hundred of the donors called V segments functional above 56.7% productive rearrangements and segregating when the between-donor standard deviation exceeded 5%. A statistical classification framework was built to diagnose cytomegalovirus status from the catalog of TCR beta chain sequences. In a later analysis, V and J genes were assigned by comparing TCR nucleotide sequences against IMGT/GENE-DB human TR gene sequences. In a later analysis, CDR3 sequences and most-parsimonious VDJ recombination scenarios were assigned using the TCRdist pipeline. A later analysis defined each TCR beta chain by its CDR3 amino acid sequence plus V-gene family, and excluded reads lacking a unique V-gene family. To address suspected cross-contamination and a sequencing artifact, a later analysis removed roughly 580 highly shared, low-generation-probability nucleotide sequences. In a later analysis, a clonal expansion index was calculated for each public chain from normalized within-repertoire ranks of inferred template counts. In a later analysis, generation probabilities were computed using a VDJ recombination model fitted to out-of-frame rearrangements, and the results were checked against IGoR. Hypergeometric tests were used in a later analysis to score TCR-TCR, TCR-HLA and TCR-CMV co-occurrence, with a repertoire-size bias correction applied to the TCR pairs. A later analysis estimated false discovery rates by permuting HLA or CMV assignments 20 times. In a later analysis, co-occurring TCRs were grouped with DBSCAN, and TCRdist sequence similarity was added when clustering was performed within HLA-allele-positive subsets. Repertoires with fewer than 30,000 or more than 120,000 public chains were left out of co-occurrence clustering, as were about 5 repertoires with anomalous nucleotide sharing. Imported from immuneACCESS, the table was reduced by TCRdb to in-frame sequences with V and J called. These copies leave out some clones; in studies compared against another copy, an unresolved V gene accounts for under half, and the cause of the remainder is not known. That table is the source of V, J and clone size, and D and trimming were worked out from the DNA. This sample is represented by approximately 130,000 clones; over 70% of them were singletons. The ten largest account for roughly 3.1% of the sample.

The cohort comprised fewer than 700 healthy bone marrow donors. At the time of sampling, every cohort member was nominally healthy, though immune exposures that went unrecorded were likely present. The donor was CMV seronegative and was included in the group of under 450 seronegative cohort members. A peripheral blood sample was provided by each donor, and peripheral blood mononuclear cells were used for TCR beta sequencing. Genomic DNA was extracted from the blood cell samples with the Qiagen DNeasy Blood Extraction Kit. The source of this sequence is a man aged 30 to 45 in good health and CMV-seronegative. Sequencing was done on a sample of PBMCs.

This receptor has the CDR3 CASSKTTGAVHEQYF. In nucleotides, the sequence is TGCGCCAGCAGCAAAACGACAGGGGCCGTCCACGAGCAGTACTTC. Rearrangement joined TRBV5-1 to TRBJ2-7, and 8 junctional nucleotides match TRBD1. Looking up the germline V gene yields CDR1 SGHRS and CDR2 YFSETQ. The CDR3 covers 15 residues, taking in both the cysteine and the phenylalanine. Only the CDR3 part of the read is kept: 45 bases, read in frame from the first base. The V end gives up 4 bases and the J end 5 bases, leaving 11 bases in the junction not matched to a gene.